This T cell receptor (beta chain) was recovered during a study of blood T cell repertoires in COVID-19. The overall study: Italy, Spain and the United States were the sources of the convalescent and acute COVID-19 samples.

Original processing methods: How many nucleated cells were present was estimated from reference gene primer amplification. The assay was immunoSEQ multiplex PCR, and TCRdb's table has in-frame clones only and misses some. The V and J calls and the clone size are those of that table, but D and trimming were determined from the DNA. Of some 96,000 clones in the sample, approximately 87% were seen once. Germline V gives CDR1 SGHRS, CDR2 YFSETQ. This CDR3 has 14 residues. J was trimmed by 5 bases and V by 4 bases; bases with no gene match: 7. Sample: peripheral blood. The chain carries TRBV5-1 and TRBJ2-5; 8 bases are shared with TRBD2. The origin of this receptor is a human donor in a cohort sampled during active COVID-19. CDR3 sequence reads: CASSRSGGIETQYF. The CDR3 nucleotides are TGCGCCAGCAGCCGGAGCGGGGGCATTGAGACCCAGTACTTC.